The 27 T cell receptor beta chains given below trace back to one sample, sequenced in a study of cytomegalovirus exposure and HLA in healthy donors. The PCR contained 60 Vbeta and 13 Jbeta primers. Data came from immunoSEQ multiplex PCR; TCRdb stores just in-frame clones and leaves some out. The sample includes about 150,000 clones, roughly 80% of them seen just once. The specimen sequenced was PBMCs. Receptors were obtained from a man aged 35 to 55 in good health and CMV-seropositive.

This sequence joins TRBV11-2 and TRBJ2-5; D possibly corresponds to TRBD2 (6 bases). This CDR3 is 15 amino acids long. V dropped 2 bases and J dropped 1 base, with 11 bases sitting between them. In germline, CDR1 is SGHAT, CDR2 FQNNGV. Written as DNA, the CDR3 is TGTGCCAGCAGCTTAATAGGAGGGACCCAAGAGACCCAGTACTTC. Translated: CASSLIGGTQETQYF.

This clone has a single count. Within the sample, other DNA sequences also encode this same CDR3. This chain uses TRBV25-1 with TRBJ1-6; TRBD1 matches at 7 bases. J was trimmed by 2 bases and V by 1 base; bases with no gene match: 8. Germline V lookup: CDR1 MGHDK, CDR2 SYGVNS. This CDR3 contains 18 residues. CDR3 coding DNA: TGTGCCAGCAGTGAATCGTGGGGGACAGAAACCTATAATTCACCCCTCCACTTT. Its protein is CASSESWGTETYNSPLHF.

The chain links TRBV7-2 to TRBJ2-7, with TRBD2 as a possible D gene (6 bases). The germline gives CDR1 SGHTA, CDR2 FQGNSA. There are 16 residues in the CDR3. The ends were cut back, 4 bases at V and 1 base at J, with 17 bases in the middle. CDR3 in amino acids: CASSSGTSHLSYEQYF. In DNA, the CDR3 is TGTGCCAGCAGCTCGGGGACTTCTCACCTGTCCTACGAGCAGTACTTC. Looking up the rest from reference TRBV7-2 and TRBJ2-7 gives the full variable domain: GAGVSQSPSNKVTEKGKDVELRCDPISGHTALYWYRQSLGQGLEFLIYFQGNSAPDKSGLPSDRFSAERTGGSVSTLTIQRTQQEDSAVYLCASSSGTSHLSYEQYFGPGTRLTVT.

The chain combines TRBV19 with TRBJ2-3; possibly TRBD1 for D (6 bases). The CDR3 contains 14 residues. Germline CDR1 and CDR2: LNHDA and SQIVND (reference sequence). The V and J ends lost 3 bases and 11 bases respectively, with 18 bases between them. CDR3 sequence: CASSMGYREFRQYF. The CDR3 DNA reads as TGTGCCAGTAGTATGGGGTACAGGGAGTTCCGGCAGTATTTT.

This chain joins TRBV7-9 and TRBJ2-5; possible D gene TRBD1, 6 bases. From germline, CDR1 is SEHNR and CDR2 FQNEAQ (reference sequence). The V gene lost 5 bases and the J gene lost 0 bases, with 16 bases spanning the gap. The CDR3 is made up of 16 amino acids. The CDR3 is CASSPPLQGNQETQYF. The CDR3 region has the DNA TGTGCCAGCAGCCCTCCCCTACAGGGAAACCAAGAGACCCAGTACTTC.

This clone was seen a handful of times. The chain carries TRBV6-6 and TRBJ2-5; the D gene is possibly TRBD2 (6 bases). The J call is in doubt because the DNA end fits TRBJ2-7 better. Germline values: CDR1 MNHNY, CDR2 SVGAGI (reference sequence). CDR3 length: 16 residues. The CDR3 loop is CASSYSREANSYEQYF. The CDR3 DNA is TGTGCCAGCAGTTACTCAAGGGAGGCCAATTCCTACGAGCAGTACTTC.

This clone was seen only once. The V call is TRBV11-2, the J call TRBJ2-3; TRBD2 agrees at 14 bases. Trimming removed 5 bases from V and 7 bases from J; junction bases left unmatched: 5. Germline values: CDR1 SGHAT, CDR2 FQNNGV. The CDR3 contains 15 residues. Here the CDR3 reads CASSKGTSGSNTQYF. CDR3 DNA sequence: TGTGCCAGCAGCAAAGGGACTAGCGGGAGTAATACGCAGTATTTT.

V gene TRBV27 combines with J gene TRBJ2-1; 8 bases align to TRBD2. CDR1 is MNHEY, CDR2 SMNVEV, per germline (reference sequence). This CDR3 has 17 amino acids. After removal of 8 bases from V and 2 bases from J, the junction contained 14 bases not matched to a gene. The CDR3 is CASGIGPSGLTYNEQFF. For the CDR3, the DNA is TGTGCCAGCGGAATTGGGCCTAGCGGGTTAACCTACAATGAGCAGTTCTTC.

The CDR3 bases are TGTGCCAGCAGAGCGACAGGGTTCCCTGGCTACACCTTC. Amino acids: CASRATGFPGYTF. This rearrangement joins TRBV28 to TRBJ1-2; 7 bases map to TRBD1. Germline V CDR1 and CDR2: MDHEN, SYDVKM. Germline trimming cut 6 bases from V and 7 bases from J; bases unmatched to any gene: 8. This CDR3 is built from 13 residues.

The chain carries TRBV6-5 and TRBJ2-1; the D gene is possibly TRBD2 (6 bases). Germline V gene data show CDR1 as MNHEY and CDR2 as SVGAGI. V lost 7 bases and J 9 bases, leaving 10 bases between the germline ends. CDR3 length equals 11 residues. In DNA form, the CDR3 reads TGTGCCAGCATGGCGGGACTTGAGCAGTTCTTC. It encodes CASMAGLEQFF.

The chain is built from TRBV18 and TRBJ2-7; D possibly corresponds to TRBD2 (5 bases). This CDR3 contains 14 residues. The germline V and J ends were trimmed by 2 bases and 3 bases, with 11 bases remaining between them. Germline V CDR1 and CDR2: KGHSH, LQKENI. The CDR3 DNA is TGTGCCAGCTCACCAGTCCGGGGTCTCTACGAGCAGTACTTC. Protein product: CASSPVRGLYEQYF.

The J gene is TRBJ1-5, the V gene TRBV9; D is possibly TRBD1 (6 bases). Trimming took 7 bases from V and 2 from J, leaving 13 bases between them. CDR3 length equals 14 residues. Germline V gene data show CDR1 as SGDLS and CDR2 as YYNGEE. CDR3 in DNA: TGTGCCAGCTCGTCGGGGGGCCGCAATCAGCCCCAGCATTTT. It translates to CASSSGGRNQPQHF.

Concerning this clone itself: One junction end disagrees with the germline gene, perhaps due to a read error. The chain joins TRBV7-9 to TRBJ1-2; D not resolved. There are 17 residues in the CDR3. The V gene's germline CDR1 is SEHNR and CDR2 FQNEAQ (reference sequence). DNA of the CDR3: TGTTCCAGCAGCTCGGTTACCCCCTCTATTGTCAACTATGGCTACACCTTC. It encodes CSSSSVTPSIVNYGYTF.

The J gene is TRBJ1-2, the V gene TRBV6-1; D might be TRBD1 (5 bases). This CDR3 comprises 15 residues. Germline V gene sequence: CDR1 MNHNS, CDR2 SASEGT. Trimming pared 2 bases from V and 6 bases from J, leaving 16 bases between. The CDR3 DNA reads TGTGCCAGCAGTGAATACCTGGCAGGGTCGAATGGCTACACCTTC. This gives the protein CASSEYLAGSNGYTF.

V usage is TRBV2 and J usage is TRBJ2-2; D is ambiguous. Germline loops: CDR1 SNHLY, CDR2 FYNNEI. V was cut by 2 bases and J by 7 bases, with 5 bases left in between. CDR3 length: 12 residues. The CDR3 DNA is TGTGCCAGCAGTGAATATGTCGGGGAGCTGTTTTTT. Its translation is CASSEYVGELFF.

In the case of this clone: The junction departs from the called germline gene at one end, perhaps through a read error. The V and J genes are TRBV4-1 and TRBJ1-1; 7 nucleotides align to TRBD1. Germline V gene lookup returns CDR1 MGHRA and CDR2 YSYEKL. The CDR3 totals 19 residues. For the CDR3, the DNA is TGCGCCAGCAGGCAAGATCAAATAGGGACAGTCGAAAGGAACACTGAAGCTTTCTTT. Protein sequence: CASRQDQIGTVERNTEAFF.

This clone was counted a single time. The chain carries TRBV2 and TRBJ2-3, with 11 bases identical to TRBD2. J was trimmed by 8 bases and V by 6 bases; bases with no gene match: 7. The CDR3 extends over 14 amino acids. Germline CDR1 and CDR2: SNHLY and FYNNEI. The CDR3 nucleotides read TGTGCCAGCAGGACTAGCGGGAATGGTGGTACGCAGTATTTT. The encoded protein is CASRTSGNGGTQYF. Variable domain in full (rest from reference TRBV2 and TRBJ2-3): EPEVTQTPSHQVTQMGQEVILRCVPISNHLYFYWYRQILGQKVEFLVSFYNNEISEKSEIFDDQFSVERPDGSNFTLKIRSTKLEDSAMYFCASRTSGNGGTQYFGPGTRLTVL.

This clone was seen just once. The CDR3 nucleotides are TGCAGCGTTGACCGCGCGGGAGGGCCAGGCGAGCAGTACTTC. It encodes CSVDRAGGPGEQYF. The chain couples TRBV29-1 to TRBJ2-7; TRBD2 matches at 9 bases. This CDR3 has 14 amino acids. Unmatched junction bases numbered 9, after V lost 3 bases and J lost 6 bases. Germline CDR1 reads SQVTM; CDR2 reads ANQGSEA.

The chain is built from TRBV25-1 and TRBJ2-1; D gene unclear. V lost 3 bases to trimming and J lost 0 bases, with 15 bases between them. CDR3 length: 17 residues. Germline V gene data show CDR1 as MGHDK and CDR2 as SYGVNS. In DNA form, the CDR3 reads TGTGCCAGCAGTGATGGTCTCTGGGCAAGCTCCTACAATGAGCAGTTCTTC. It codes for CASSDGLWASSYNEQFF.

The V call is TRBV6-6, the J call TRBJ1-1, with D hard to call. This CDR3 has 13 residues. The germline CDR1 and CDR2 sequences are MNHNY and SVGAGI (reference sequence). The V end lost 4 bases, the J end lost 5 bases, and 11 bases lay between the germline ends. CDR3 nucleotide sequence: TGTGCCAGCAGTTTGGGCCGGGAGACTGAAGCTTTCTTT. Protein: CASSLGRETEAFF.

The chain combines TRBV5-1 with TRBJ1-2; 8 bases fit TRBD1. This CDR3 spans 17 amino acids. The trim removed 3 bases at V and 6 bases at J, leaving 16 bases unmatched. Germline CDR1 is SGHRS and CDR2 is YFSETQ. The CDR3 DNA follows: TGCGCCAGCAGCTCGACAGGGGTGGCTGGGTCGGTCGATGGCTACACCTTC. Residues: CASSSTGVAGSVDGYTF.

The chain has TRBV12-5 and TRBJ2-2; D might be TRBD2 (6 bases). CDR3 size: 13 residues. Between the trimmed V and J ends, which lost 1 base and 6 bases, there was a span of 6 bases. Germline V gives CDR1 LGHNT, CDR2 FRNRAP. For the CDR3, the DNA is TGTGCTAGTGGTTTGGGGGGGGCCGGGGAGCTGTTTTTT. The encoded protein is CASGLGGAGELFF. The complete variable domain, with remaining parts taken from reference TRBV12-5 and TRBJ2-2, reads DARVTQTPRHKVTEMGQEVTMRCQPILGHNTVFWYRQTMMQGLELLAYFRNRAPLDDSGMPKDRFSAEMPDATLATLKIQPSEPRDSAVYFCASGLGGAGELFFGEGSRLTVL.

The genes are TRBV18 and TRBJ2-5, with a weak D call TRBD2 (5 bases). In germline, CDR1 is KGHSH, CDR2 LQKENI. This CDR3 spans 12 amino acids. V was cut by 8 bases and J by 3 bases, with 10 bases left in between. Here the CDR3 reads CASEGREETQYF. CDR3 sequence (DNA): TGTGCCAGCGAGGGCCGGGAAGAGACCCAGTACTTC.

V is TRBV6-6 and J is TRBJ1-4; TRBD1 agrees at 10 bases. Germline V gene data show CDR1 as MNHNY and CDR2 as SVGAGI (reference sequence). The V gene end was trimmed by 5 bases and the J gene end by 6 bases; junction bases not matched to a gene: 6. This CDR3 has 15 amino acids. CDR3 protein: CASSPRDRGDEKLFF. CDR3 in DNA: TGTGCCAGCAGTCCCCGGGACAGGGGAGATGAAAAACTGTTTTTT.

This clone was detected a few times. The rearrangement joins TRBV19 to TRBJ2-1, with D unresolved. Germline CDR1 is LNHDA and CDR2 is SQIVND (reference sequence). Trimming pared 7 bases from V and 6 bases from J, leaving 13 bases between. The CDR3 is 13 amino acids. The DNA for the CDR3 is TGTGCCAGTACTCCCCCCTACCCCAATGAGCAGTTCTTC. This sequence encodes CASTPPYPNEQFF.

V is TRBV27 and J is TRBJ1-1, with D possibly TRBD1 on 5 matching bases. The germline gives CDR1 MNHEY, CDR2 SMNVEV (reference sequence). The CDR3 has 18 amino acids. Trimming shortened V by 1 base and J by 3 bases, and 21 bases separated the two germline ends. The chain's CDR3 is CASSLYTPLQVADTEAFF. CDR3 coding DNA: TGTGCCAGCAGTTTATATACCCCGTTACAGGTGGCGGACACTGAAGCTTTCTTT.

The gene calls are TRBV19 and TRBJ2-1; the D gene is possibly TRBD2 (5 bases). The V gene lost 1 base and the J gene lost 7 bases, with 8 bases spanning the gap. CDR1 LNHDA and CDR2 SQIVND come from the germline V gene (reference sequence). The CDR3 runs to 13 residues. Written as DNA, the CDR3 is TGTGCCAGTAGTATAGGGCCGGGGAATGAGCAGTTCTTC. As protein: CASSIGPGNEQFF.